This T cell receptor beta chain comes out of a study of blood T cell repertoires in COVID-19. Assignment of participants to cohorts was predicated upon participant-reported clinical history. This table comes from immunoSEQ multiplex PCR, and its TCRdb copy is limited to in-frame clones, with some not included. Of 250,000 to 300,000 clones in the sample, approximately 80% are singletons; the top ten hold over 4%. The CDR3 is 16 residues long. J was trimmed by 4 bases and V by 0 bases; bases with no gene match: 5. CDR1 is KGHSH, CDR2 LQKENI, per germline. The genes are TRBV18 and TRBJ2-2; 7 bases are shared with TRBD2. The sequenced material came from PBMCs or T cells enriched from blood (not recorded which). The TCR sequence derives from a middle-aged man who had been exposed to COVID-19. The CDR3 DNA reads as TGTGCCAGCTCACCACCGGAACGCGGGAGCACCGGGGAGCTGTTTTTT. Amino acids: CASSPPERGSTGELFF. Full variable domain (rest looked up from reference TRBV18 and TRBJ2-2): NAGVMQNPRHLVRRRGQEARLRCSPMKGHSHVYWYRQLPEEGLKFMVYLQKENIIDESGMPKERFSAEFPKEGPSILRIQQVVRGDSAAYFCASSPPERGSTGELFFGEGSRLTVL.